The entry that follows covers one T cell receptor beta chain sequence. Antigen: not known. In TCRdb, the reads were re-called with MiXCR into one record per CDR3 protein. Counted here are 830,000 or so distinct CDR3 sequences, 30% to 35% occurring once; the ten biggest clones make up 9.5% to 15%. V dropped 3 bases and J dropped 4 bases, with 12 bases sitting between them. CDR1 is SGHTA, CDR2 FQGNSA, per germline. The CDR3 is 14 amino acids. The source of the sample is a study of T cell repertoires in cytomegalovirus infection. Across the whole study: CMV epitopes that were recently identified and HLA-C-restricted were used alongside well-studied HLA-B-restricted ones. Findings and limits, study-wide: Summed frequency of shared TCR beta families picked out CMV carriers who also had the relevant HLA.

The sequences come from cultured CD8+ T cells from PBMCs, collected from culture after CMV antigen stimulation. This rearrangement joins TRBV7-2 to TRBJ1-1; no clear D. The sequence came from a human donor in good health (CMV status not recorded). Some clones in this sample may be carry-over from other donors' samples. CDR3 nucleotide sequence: TGTGCCAGCAGCTTGAGACCCTCGGGCACTGAAGCTTTCTTT. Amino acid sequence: CASSLRPSGTEAFF.